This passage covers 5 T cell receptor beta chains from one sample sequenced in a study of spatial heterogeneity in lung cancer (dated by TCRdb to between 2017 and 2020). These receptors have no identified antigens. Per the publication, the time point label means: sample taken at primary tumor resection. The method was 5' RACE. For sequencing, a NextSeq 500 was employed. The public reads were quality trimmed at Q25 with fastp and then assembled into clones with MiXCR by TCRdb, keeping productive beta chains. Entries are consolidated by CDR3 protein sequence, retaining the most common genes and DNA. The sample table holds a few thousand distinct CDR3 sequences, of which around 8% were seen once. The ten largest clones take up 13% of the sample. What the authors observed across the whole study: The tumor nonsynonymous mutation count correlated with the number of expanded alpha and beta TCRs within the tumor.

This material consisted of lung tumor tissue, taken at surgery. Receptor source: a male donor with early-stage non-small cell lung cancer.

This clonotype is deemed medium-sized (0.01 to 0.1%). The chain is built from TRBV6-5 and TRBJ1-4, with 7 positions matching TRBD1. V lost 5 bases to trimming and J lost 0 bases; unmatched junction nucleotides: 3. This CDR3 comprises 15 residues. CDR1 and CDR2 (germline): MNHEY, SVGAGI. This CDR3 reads CASSATGATNEKLFF. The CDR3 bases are TGTGCCAGCAGTGCTACAGGGGCAACTAATGAAAAACTGTTTTTT.

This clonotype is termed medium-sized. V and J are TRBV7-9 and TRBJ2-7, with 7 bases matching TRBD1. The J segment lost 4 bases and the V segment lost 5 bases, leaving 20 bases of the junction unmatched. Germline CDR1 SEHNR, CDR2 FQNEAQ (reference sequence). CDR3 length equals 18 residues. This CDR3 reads CASSKVPRLRDREYEQYF. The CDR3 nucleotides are TGTGCCAGCAGCAAAGTTCCCCGCCTCCGGGACAGAGAATACGAGCAGTACTTC.

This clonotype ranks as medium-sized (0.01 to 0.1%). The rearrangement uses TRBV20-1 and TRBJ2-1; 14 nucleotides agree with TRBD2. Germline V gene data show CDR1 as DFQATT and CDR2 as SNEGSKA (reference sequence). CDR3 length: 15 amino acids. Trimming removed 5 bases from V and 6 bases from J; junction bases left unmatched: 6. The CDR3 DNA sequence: TGCAGTGCTGCGACTAGCGGGAGGGCCTCCAATGAGCAGTTCTTC. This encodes CSAATSGRASNEQFF.

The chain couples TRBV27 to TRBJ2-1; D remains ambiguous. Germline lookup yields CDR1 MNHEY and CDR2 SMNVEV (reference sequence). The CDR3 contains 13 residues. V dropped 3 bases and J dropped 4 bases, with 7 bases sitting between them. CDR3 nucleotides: TGTGCCAGCAGTTTCCTAGGATACAATGAGCAGTTCTTC. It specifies CASSFLGYNEQFF.

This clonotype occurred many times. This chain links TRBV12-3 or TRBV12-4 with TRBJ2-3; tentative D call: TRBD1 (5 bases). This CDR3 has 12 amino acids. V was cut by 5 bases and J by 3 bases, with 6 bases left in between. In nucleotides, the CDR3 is TGTGCCAGCAGTCGACAGACAGATACGCAGTATTTT. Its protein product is CASSRQTDTQYF.